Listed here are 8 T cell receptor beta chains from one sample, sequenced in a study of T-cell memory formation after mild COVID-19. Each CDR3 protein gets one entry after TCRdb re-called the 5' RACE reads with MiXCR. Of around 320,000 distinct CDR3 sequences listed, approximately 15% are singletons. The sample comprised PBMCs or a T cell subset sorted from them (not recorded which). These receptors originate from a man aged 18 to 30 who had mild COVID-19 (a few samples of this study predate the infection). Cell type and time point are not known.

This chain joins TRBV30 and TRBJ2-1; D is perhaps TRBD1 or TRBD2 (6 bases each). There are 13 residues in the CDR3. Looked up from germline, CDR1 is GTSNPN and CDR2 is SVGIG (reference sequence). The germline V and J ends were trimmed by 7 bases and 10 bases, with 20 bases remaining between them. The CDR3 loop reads CASDGGLRGEQFF. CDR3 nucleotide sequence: TGTGCCTCCGATGGGGGGCTGCGAGGGGAGCAGTTCTTC. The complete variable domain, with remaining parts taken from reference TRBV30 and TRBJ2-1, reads SQTIHQWPATLVQPVGSPLSLECTVEGTSNPNLYWYRQAAGRGLQLLFYSVGIGQISSEVPQNLSASRPQDRQFILSSKKLLLSDSGFYLCASDGGLRGEQFFGPGTRLTVL.

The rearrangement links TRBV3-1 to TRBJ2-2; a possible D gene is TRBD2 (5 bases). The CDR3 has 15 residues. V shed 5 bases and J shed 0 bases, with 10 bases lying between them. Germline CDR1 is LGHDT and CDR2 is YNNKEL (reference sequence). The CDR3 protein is CASSSGNTNTGELFF. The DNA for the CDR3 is TGTGCCAGCAGCTCGGGGAACACGAACACCGGGGAGCTGTTTTTT.

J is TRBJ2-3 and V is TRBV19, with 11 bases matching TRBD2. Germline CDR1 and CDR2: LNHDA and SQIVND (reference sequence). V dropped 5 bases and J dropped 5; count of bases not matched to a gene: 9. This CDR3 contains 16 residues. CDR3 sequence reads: CASSDGTSGAQDTQYF. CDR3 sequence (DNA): TGTGCCAGTAGTGACGGGACTAGCGGAGCTCAAGATACGCAGTATTTT.

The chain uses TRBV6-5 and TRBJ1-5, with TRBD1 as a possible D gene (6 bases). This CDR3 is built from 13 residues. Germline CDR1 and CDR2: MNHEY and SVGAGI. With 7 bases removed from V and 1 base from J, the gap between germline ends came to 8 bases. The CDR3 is CASKTGSNQPQHF. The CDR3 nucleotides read TGTGCCAGCAAAACAGGGAGCAATCAGCCCCAGCATTTT.

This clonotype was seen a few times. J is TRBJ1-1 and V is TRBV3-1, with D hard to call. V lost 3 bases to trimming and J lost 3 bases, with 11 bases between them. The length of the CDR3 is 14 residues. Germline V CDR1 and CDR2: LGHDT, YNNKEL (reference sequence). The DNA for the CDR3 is TGTGCCAGCAGCCACGGTCTGGGGTACACTGAAGCTTTCTTT. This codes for CASSHGLGYTEAFF. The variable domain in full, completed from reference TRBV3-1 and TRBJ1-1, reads DTAVSQTPKYLVTQMGNDKSIKCEQNLGHDTMYWYKQDSKKFLKIMFSYNNKELIINETVPNRFSPKSPDKAHLNLHINSLELGDSAVYFCASSHGLGYTEAFFGQGTRLTVV.

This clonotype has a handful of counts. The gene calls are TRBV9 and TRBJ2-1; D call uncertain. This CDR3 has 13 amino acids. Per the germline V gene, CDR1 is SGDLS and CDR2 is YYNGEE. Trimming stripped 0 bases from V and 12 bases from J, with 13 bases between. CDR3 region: CASSVALGQLQFF. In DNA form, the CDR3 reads TGTGCCAGCAGCGTAGCCCTCGGGCAGCTGCAGTTCTTC.

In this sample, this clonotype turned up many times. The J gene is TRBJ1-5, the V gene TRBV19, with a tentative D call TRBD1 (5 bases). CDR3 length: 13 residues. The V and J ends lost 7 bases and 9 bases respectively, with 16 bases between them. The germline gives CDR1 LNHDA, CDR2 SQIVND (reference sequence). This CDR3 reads CASTMAGVRPQHF. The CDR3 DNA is TGTGCCAGTACCATGGCGGGGGTCCGGCCCCAGCATTTT.

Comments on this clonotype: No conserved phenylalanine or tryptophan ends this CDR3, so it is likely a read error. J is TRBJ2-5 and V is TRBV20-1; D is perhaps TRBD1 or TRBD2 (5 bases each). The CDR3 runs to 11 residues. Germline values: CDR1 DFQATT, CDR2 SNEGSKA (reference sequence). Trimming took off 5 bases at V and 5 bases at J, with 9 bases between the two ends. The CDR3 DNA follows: TGCAGTGCTCCTTGGGGGGAGACCCAGTACCTC. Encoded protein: CSAPWGETQYL.